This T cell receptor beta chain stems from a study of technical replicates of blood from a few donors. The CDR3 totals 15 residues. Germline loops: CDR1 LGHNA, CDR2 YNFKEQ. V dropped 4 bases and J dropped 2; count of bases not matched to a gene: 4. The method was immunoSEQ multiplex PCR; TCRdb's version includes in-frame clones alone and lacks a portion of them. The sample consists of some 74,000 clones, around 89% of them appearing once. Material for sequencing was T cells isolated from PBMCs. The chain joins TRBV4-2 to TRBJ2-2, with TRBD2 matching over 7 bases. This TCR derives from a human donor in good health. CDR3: CASSPLAGNTGELFF. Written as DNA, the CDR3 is TGTGCCAGCAGCCCCTTAGCGGGTAACACCGGGGAGCTGTTTTTT.